This T cell receptor beta chain is drawn from a study of T cells in Graves' hyperthyroidism and ophthalmopathy. Points from the study as a whole: A 13 V-J model separated ophthalmopathy from stable hyperthyroidism. The majority of expanded thyroid clonotypes above 0.001 also appeared in blood.

Recently diagnosed hyperthyroidism of less than 2 months' duration affected patients aged 18 to 65. Clinical symptoms, serum thyroxine and TRAb, thyroid ultrasound and orbital computed tomography were used for the diagnoses. Amplified regions were TCR beta CDR3 sequences from RNA transcripts. Initially, a first-round RT-PCR of the TCR CDR3 employed the HTBI primer set. In TCRdb, the multiplex PCR reads were re-called with MiXCR into one record per CDR3 protein. The table lists over 700,000 distinct CDR3 sequences, 18% of them singletons. Points on this clonotype: Its target is unknown.

This clonotype was obtained from a woman between 50 and 59 years old with Graves' hyperthyroidism that later progressed to Graves' ophthalmopathy. Sequences were obtained from blood.

In DNA, the CDR3 is TGTGCCACCAGCTCTTTCAAGACAGGGGGCGCCTATGGCTACACCTTC. Its translation is CATSSFKTGGAYGYTF. The chain has TRBV15 and TRBJ1-2, with TRBD1 matching 10 bases. CDR1 and CDR2 from the germline V gene are LNHNV and YYDKDF (reference sequence). This CDR3 is built from 16 residues. The trim removed 5 bases at V and 4 bases at J, leaving 10 bases unmatched.